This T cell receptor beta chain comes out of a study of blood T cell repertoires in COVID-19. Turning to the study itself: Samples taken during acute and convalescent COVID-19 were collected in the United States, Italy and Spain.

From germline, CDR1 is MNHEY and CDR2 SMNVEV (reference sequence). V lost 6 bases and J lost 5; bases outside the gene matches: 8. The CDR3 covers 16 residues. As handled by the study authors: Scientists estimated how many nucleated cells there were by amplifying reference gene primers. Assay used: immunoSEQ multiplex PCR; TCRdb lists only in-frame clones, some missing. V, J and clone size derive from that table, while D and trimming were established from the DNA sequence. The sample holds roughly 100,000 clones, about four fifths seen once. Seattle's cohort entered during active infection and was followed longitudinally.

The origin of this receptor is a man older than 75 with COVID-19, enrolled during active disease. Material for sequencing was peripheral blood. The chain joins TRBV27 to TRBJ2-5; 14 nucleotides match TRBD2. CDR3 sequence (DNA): TGTGCCAGCAGCCACAGGACTAGCGGGAGGTTGGAGACCCAGTACTTC. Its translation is CASSHRTSGRLETQYF.